This TCR beta chain was identified in a study of beta chain features in type 1 diabetes. Expressed TCRB transcripts were sequenced after all isolated RNA was converted to cDNA. This table comes from immunoSEQ multiplex PCR, and its TCRdb copy is limited to in-frame clones, with some not included. The sample lists roughly 350,000 clones; about 11% were seen once. Overall study findings and caveats: The VDJ junctions of type 1 diabetes patients carried fewer insertions and more deletions. There was a possibility that cDNA sequencing over-represented cells with high TCR expression.

V was clipped by 0 bases and J by 2 bases, with 29 bases between them. The CDR3 is 22 amino acids. This clone has only a few counts. Its target is unknown. On average, the one heparinised blood draw given by each donor was around 110 mL. Cell sorting via CD45RO/CCR7/CD25/CD127/CD95/CD27 was performed to obtain CD4+ naive, central memory, regulatory and stem cell-like memory cells. The chain couples TRBV23-1 to TRBJ2-1; tentatively, D is TRBD2 (8 bases). TRBV23-1 is assigned to the ORF class and has an uncertain function. The receptor's source is a woman aged 25 to 39 in good health. The specimen sequenced was naive CD4+ T cells from blood. CDR3 sequence reads: CASSQSLPGGPRGGRPYNEQFF. The CDR3 DNA sequence: TGCGCCAGCAGTCAATCATTGCCAGGGGGTCCTCGTGGCGGGAGGCCCTACAATGAGCAGTTCTTC.